This T cell receptor (beta chain) originates from a study of blood T cell repertoires in COVID-19. The wider study: Samples came from the United States, Italy and Spain, spanning acute and convalescent COVID-19. Sources were T cells, B-cell-depleted T cells, or PBMCs; the material itself was cDNA or gDNA.

The repertoire was sequenced with immunoSEQ multiplex PCR; TCRdb's copy has only in-frame clones and lacks some. The table lists about 430,000 clones, approximately 90% of them singletons, with about 1.4% in the top ten. Grouping used clinical history reported by participants in a survey and questionnaire. Exposed enrollees had met someone with a PCR-confirmed or clinician-diagnosed COVID-19 case at some point within the 2 weeks before study entry. The sequence was obtained from a woman aged 18-29 years who had been exposed to COVID-19. Sequencing was done on a sample of PBMCs or T cells enriched from blood (not recorded which).

The CDR3 protein is CSARTNYEQYF. As DNA, the CDR3 is TGCAGTGCTAGGACTAACTACGAGCAGTACTTC. The V call is TRBV20-1, the J call TRBJ2-7, with TRBD2 as a possible D gene (5 bases). The V end lost 3 bases, the J end lost 3 bases, and 6 bases lay between the germline ends. This CDR3 contains 11 residues. Germline V CDR1 and CDR2: DFQATT, SNEGSKA (reference sequence).